This TCR beta chain derives from a study of CD8+CD57+ T cells in acquired aplastic anemia. Study information: Mean DNA quantity obtained from sorted CD4+ and CD8+ cells was around 3.2 ug. Study-level results: With respect to CD8+ Simpson's diversity, patients and controls did not differ significantly. Patients and controls turned out to have around 29 CD8+ CDR3 sequences in common.

Investigators profiled TCR beta VDJ and CDR3 from genomic DNA template. TCRdb reanalysed the reads using MiXCR and keeps one entry per CDR3 protein. This sample has some 280,000 distinct CDR3 sequences, with 55% to 60% found just once. This clonotype was counted ten times or more. The antigen remains undetermined. J gave up 9 bases and V 2 bases, and 7 bases lay outside the gene matches. There are 15 residues in the CDR3. Germline CDR1 reads MDHEN; CDR2 reads SYDVKM. The TCR sequence derives from a human donor with severe aplastic anemia or a healthy control (not recorded which). This sequence joins TRBV28 and TRBJ1-6; 7 positions agree with TRBD1. Sample: sorted CD4+, CD8+, or CD8+CD57+ T cells (not recorded which) from PBMCs. This CDR3 is CASSLGPGTASPLHF. The CDR3 nucleotides read TGTGCCAGCAGTTTAGGGCCCGGGACAGCTTCACCCCTCCACTTT.